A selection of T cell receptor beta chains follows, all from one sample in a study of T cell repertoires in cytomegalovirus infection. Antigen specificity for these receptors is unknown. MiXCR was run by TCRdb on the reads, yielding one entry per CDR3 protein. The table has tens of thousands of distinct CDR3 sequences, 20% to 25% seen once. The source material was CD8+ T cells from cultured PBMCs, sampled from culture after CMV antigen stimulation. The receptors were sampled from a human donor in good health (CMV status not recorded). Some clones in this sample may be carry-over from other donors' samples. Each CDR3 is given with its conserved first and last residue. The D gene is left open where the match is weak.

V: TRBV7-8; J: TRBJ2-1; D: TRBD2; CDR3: CASSFRTSGGPNEQFF
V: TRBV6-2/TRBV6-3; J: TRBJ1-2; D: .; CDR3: CASGPTGLTYYGYTF
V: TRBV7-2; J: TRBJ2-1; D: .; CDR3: CASSSPGVGLYNEQFF
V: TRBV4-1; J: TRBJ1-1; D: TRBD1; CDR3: CASSPRQGAGEAFF
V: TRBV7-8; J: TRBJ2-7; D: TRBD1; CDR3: CASSLALGQGAPEQYF
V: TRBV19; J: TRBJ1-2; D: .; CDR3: CASSQQANYGYTF
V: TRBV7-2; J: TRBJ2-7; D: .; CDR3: CASSLRRQARDEQYF
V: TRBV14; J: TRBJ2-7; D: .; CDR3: CASSPWGVSSYEQYF
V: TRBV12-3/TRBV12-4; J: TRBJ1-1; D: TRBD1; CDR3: CASSEQGANTEAFF
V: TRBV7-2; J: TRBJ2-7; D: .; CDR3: CASSLADRGSYEQYF
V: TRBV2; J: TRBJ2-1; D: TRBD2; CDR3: CASTIAGATTNEQFF
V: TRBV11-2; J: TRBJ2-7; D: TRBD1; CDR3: CASSLGRRQGINEQYF
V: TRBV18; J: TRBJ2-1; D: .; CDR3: CASSPEGNEQFF
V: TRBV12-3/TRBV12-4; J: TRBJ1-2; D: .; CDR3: CASGGDYGYTF
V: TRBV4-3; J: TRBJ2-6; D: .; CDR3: CASSQDRGTIPGANVLTF
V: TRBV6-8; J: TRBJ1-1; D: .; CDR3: CASSPRSLNTEAFF
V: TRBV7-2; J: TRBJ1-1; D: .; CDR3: CASSLEMIGLLNTEAFF
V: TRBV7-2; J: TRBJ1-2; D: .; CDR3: CATNLVYTF
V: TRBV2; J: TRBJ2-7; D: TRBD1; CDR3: CATHLGQGGEQYF
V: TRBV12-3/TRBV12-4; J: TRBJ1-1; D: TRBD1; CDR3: CASSYHPQTGRDTEAFF
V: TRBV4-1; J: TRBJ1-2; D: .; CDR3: CASSQEGGYGYTF
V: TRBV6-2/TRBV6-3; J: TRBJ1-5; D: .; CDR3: CASNRETSQPQHF
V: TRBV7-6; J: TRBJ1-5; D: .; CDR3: CASSRRGNQPQHF
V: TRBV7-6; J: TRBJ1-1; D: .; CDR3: CASSLAQGPNTEAFF
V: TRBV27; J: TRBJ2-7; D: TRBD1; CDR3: CASSTRQGGNEQYF